This paragraph reports one T cell receptor (beta chain). Sequenced by immunoSEQ multiplex PCR; TCRdb stores in-frame clones only, minus some. The data hold about 43,000 clones, with 87% observed a single time. The sample is drawn from a study of blood T cell repertoires in COVID-19. Germline V gives CDR1 MDHEN, CDR2 SYDVKM. V was cut by 4 bases and J by 5 bases, with 20 bases left in between. The CDR3 runs 16 residues. The TCR was taken from a man aged 55-75 years with active COVID-19. The sample consisted of peripheral blood. The chain uses TRBV28 and TRBJ2-5, with a possible D match to TRBD1 (5 bases). CDR3 protein: CASSSRQGGVDETQYF. The CDR3 DNA is TGTGCCAGCAGTTCACGCCAGGGTGGAGTGGATGAGACCCAGTACTTC.